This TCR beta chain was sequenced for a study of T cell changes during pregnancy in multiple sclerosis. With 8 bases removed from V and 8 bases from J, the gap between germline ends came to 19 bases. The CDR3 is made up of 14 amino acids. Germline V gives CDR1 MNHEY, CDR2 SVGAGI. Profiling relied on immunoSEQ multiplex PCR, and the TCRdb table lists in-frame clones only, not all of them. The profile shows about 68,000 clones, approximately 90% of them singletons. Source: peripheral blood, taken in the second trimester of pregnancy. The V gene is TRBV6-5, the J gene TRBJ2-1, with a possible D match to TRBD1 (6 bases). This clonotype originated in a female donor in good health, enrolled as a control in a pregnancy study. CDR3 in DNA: TGTGCCAGCGGCCCTGGAAGGGGACATTATGAGCAGTTCTTC. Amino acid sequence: CASGPGRGHYEQFF.